Listed here is a single T cell receptor beta chain. Antigen unknown. This entry comes from a study of OX40 agonist ivuxolimab in advanced cancers. The overall study: Patients enrolled in dose escalation were diagnosed with hepatocellular carcinoma, melanoma, renal cell or head and neck cancer. Study results and limitations: On average, CD8+ T cells showed a greater number of expanded clones than CD4+. Among the lowest peripheral clonal expansion occurred in 0.1-3.0 mg/kg partial responders.

Clones were read by immunoSEQ multiplex PCR, and TCRdb kept only the in-frame ones, dropping some. Here the sample spans some 110,000 clones, less than 95% being singletons. The germline CDR1 and CDR2 sequences are LGHNA and YNFKEQ. CDR3 size: 13 residues. The TCR was taken from an adult with an advanced solid tumor such as melanoma, head and neck, liver or kidney cancer. This material consisted of CD4+ or CD8+ T cells sorted from blood, taken in a trial of the OX40 agonist ivuxolimab. This rearrangement joins TRBV4-2 to TRBJ2-5; no clear D. Near its end, the DNA agrees better with TRBJ2-7, so the J call may be wrong. The CDR3: CASSQLPRYEQYF. CDR3 sequence (DNA): TGTGCCAGCAGCCAATTGCCCCGCTACGAGCAGTACTTC.